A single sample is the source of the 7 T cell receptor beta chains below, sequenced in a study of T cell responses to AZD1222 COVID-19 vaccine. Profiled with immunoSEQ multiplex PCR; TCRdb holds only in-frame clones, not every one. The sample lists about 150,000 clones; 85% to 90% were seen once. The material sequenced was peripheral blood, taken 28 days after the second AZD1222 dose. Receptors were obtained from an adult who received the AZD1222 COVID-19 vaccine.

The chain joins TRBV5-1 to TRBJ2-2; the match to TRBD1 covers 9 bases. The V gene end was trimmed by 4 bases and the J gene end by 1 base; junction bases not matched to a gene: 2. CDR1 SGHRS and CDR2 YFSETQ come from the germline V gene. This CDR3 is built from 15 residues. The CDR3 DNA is TGCGCCAGCAGCCAGGGACAGGGGAACACCGGGGAGCTGTTTTTT. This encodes CASSQGQGNTGELFF.

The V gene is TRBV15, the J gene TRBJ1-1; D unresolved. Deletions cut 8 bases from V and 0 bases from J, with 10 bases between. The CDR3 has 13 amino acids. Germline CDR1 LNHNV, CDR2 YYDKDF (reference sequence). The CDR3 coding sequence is TGTGCCACCGGGAACGTCATGAACACTGAAGCTTTCTTT. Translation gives CATGNVMNTEAFF.

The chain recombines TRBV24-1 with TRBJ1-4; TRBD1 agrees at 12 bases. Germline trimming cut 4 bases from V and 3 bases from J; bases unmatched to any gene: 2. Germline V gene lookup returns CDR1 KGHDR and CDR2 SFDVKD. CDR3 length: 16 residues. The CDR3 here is CATSEGQGAANEKLFF. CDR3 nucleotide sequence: TGTGCCACCAGTGAGGGACAGGGGGCAGCTAATGAAAAACTGTTTTTT.

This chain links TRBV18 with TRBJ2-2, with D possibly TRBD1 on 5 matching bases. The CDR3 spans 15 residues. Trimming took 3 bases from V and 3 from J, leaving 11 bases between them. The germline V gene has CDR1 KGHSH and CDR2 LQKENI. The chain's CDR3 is CASSPRQLDTGELFF. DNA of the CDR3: TGTGCCAGCTCACCGCGACAGCTTGACACCGGGGAGCTGTTTTTT.

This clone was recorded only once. CDR3 protein: CASSPSGGYEQYF. The CDR3 region has the DNA TGTGCCAGCTCACCATCGGGTGGGTACGAGCAGTACTTC. The chain uses TRBV18 and TRBJ2-7; D is uncertain. Germline values: CDR1 KGHSH, CDR2 LQKENI. The V gene lost 2 bases and the J gene lost 4 bases, with 9 bases spanning the gap. The CDR3 extends over 13 amino acids.

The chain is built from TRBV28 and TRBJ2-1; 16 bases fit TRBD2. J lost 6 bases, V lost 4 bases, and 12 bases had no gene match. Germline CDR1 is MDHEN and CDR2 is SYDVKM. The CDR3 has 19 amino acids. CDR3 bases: TGTGCCAGCAGTTACCCTCAACCGGGACTAGCGGGAGGGAGCAATGAGCAGTTCTTC. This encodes CASSYPQPGLAGGSNEQFF.

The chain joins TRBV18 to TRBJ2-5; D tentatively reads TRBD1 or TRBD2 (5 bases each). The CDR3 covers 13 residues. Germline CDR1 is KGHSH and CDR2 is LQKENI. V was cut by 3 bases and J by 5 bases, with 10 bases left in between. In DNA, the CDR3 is TGTGCCAGCTCACCGGGGGTTGAGGAGACCCAGTACTTC. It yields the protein CASSPGVEETQYF. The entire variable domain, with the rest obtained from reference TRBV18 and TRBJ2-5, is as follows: NAGVMQNPRHLVRRRGQEARLRCSPMKGHSHVYWYRQLPEEGLKFMVYLQKENIIDESGMPKERFSAEFPKEGPSILRIQQVVRGDSAAYFCASSPGVEETQYFGPGTRLLVL.